This is a list of T cell receptor beta chains from one sample in a study of graft-versus-host responses after intestinal transplantation. No antigen has been assigned to these receptors. This table comes from immunoSEQ multiplex PCR, and its TCRdb copy is limited to in-frame clones, with some not included. Found here are 75,000 to 100,000 clones, over 85% of them singletons; the top ten hold 0.4% to 0.6%. The sequencing here drew on unstimulated CD8+ T cells sorted from spleen or lymph node cells, taken before intestinal transplant. These receptors all stem from a human donor who received an intestinal transplant. Each CDR3 is given with its conserved first and last residue. The D gene is left open where the match is weak. Rows give clone size only sometimes, using once, few, many, or a class for an expanded clone.

V: TRBV6-6; J: TRBJ2-5; size: NA; D: NA; CDR3: CASSYGGGGETQYF; DNA: TGTGCCAGCAGTTACGGTGGGGGAGGAGAGACCCAGTACTTC
V: TRBV7-2; J: TRBJ1-1; size: NA; D: NA; CDR3: CASSVRQVTEAFF; DNA: TGTGCCAGCAGCGTTAGACAGGTCACTGAAGCTTTCTTT
V: TRBV30; J: TRBJ2-5; size: NA; D: NA; CDR3: CAWSVWSGETQYF; DNA: TGTGCCTGGAGTGTATGGTCCGGAGAGACCCAGTACTTC
V: TRBV5-6; J: TRBJ1-3; size: NA; D: TRBD1; CDR3: CASSLGTGGSGNTIYF; DNA: TGTGCCAGCAGCTTGGGGACAGGGGGCTCTGGAAACACCATATATTTT
V: TRBV27; J: TRBJ1-5; size: NA; D: TRBD1; CDR3: CASSLTTGGERPQHF; DNA: TGTGCCAGCAGTCTAACGACAGGGGGTGAGAGGCCCCAGCATTTT
V: TRBV5-6; J: TRBJ2-7; size: NA; D: NA; CDR3: CASSLANLEQYF; DNA: TGTGCCAGCAGCTTGGCTAATCTCGAGCAGTACTTC
V: TRBV4-1; J: TRBJ2-2; size: NA; D: NA; CDR3: CASSQDEEKLNTGELFF; DNA: TGCGCCAGCAGCCAAGATGAGGAGAAACTGAACACCGGGGAGCTGTTTTTT
V: TRBV15; J: TRBJ2-1; size: NA; D: NA; CDR3: CATSRDQQGQGNEQFF; DNA: TGTGCCACCAGCAGAGATCAGCAGGGCCAGGGCAATGAGCAGTTCTTC
V: TRBV4-1; J: TRBJ2-7; size: NA; D: TRBD1; CDR3: CASTNPGQGMREQYF; DNA: TGCGCCAGCACAAATCCGGGACAGGGGATGCGTGAGCAGTACTTC
V: TRBV5-6; J: TRBJ1-1; size: once; D: NA; CDR3: CASSLWGGTEAFF; DNA: TGTGCCAGCAGCTTATGGGGGGGAACTGAAGCTTTCTTT
V: TRBV19; J: TRBJ1-2; size: NA; D: TRBD1; CDR3: CATRPGGGYGYTF; DNA: TGTGCCACCCGACCAGGGGGCGGCTATGGCTACACCTTC
V: TRBV7-9; J: TRBJ2-1; size: once; D: TRBD2; CDR3: CASSSSGTKVEQFF; DNA: TGTGCCAGCAGCTCCTCCGGGACTAAGGTTGAGCAGTTCTTC
V: TRBV2; J: TRBJ2-1; size: NA; D: TRBD2; CDR3: CASSGGSPLNEQFF; DNA: TGTGCCAGCAGCGGCGGGAGCCCCCTCAATGAGCAGTTCTTC
V: TRBV19; J: TRBJ2-1; size: NA; D: NA; CDR3: CASSSTGLLNEQFF; DNA: TGTGCCAGTAGTAGTACAGGGCTCTTGAATGAGCAGTTCTTC
V: TRBV6-1; J: TRBJ2-7; size: NA; D: NA; CDR3: CASSEAPTGWPYEQYF; DNA: TGTGCCAGCAGTGAAGCGCCCACAGGGTGGCCCTACGAGCAGTACTTC
V: TRBV6-5; J: TRBJ2-7; size: NA; D: TRBD1; CDR3: CASKYRDRLSYEQYF; DNA: TGTGCCAGCAAGTACCGGGACAGGCTTTCCTACGAGCAGTACTTC
V: TRBV30; J: TRBJ2-7; size: NA; D: TRBD2; CDR3: CAWDLADEQYF; DNA: TGTGCCTGGGATCTAGCGGACGAGCAGTACTTC
V: TRBV10-2; J: TRBJ1-2; size: NA; D: NA; CDR3: CASGGSNYGYTF; DNA: TGCGCCAGCGGGGGGTCCAACTATGGCTACACCTTC
V: TRBV11-3; J: TRBJ2-1; size: NA; D: TRBD2; CDR3: CASSLDPGGEQFF; DNA: TGTGCCAGCAGCTTAGATCCGGGAGGTGAGCAGTTCTTC
V: TRBV30; J: TRBJ1-6; size: once; D: NA; CDR3: CASNTGVSSPLHF; DNA: TGTGCCTCTAATACGGGGGTGAGCTCACCCCTCCACTTT
V: TRBV5-6; J: TRBJ2-5; size: once; D: NA; CDR3: CALFLGEFWIQETQYF; DNA: TGTGCCCTGTTCCTAGGCGAGTTCTGGATCCAAGAGACCCAGTACTTC
V: TRBV19; J: TRBJ1-5; size: NA; D: NA; CDR3: CASSTGSNQPQHF; DNA: TGTGCCAGTAGTACAGGGAGCAATCAGCCCCAGCATTTT
V: TRBV4-1; J: TRBJ2-7; size: NA; D: TRBD2; CDR3: CASSQGEAGETYEQYF; DNA: TGCGCCAGCAGCCAAGGAGAAGCGGGAGAAACCTACGAGCAGTACTTC